Below, 23 T cell receptor beta chains from the same sample are listed, as sequenced in a study of post-analysis software for immune sequencing data. Unique molecular identifiers tagged the TCR beta cDNA libraries. TCRdb reprocessed the PCR reads via MiXCR and lists one record per CDR3 protein. Of 750,000 to 950,000 distinct CDR3 sequences listed, around 53% were seen once; the top ten hold approximately 4.3%. Whole-study findings and limits: Patients had higher frequencies than controls of about 5 TRBV segments, including TRBV5-6, TRBV5-1 and TRBV20-1.

No antigens are known for them. The specimen was blood. These receptors originate from a girl under 18 with multiple sclerosis.

V gene TRBV6-6 combines with J gene TRBJ1-5; 9 bases align to TRBD1. From germline, CDR1 is MNHNY and CDR2 SVGAGI (reference sequence). This CDR3 comprises 14 residues. V shed 7 bases, J shed 5 bases, and the junction held 6 bases outside the gene matches. CDR3 sequence: CASNRGQGDQPQHF. In DNA, the CDR3 is TGTGCCAGCAACAGGGGGCAGGGTGATCAGCCCCAGCATTTT.

CDR3 in DNA: TGCGCCAGCAGCTTGGATAGCGGGGGGAATCAGGAGCAGTTCTTC. Translated, it gives CASSLDSGGNQEQFF. The chain combines TRBV5-1 with TRBJ2-1, with 10 bases identical to TRBD2. The CDR3 is made up of 15 amino acids. CDR1 is SGHRS, CDR2 YFSETQ, per germline. The J segment lost 10 bases and the V segment lost 0 bases, leaving 7 bases of the junction unmatched.

The chain couples TRBV7-2 to TRBJ1-4; D is unresolved. This CDR3 has 16 residues. Trimming pared 1 base from V and 0 bases from J, leaving 9 bases between. CDR1 is SGHTA and CDR2 is FQGNSA in the germline V gene. CDR3 in amino acids: CASSLGLTATNEKLFF. The CDR3 DNA is TGTGCCAGCAGCTTAGGACTGACCGCAACTAATGAAAAACTGTTTTTT.

This clonotype occurred once. The CDR3 region has the DNA TGTGCCAGCAGTTGGACAGGGCAAGAGACCCAGTACTTC. Protein product: CASSWTGQETQYF. This rearrangement joins TRBV12-3 or TRBV12-4 to TRBJ2-5; 8 bases fit TRBD1. The CDR3 loop spans 13 amino acids. Germline trimming cut 4 bases from V and 2 bases from J; bases unmatched to any gene: 0.

Here the CDR3 DNA reads TGCAGTGCTACCGGGCAGGGAAGCTCCTACAATGAGCAGTTCTTC. Amino acids: CSATGQGSSYNEQFF. This chain joins TRBV20-1 and TRBJ2-1, with D perhaps matching TRBD1 (5 bases). The CDR3 sequence is 15 residues long. V was cut by 4 bases and J by 0 bases, with 13 bases left in between. Germline V gene sequence: CDR1 DFQATT, CDR2 SNEGSKA (reference sequence).

The J gene is TRBJ2-1, the V gene TRBV4-2; no definite D call. Per germline, CDR1 LGHNA and CDR2 YNFKEQ. This CDR3 spans 12 amino acids. Between the trimmed V and J ends, which lost 0 bases and 8 bases, there was a span of 5 bases. CDR3 in amino acids: CASSQDSDEQFF. CDR3 DNA: TGTGCCAGCAGCCAAGACAGCGATGAGCAGTTCTTC.

The chain employs TRBV28 and TRBJ1-2; the D gene is possibly TRBD1 (5 bases). The CDR3 contains 15 residues. V was trimmed by 4 bases and J by 6 bases, leaving 18 bases between them. The germline V gene encodes CDR1 MDHEN and CDR2 SYDVKM. Here the CDR3 reads CASSWGRAVLNGYTF. The CDR3 DNA follows: TGTGCCAGCAGTTGGGGCAGGGCCGTACTCAATGGCTACACCTTC.

The rearrangement uses TRBV7-9 and TRBJ2-5; D is ambiguous. V lost 3 bases and J lost 4, with 6 bases in between. This CDR3 spans 12 amino acids. Germline V gene data show CDR1 as SEHNR and CDR2 as FQNEAQ (reference sequence). This chain's CDR3 is CASSFTAETQYF. The CDR3 nucleotides are TGTGCCAGCAGCTTCACGGCAGAGACCCAGTACTTC. Full variable domain (remainder filled in from reference TRBV7-9 and TRBJ2-5): DTGVSQNPRHKITKRGQNVTFRCDPISEHNRLYWYRQTLGQGPEFLTYFQNEAQLEKSRLLSDRFSAERPKGSFSTLEIQRTEQGDSAMYLCASSFTAETQYFGPGTRLLVL.

This clonotype has just a few counts. The gene calls are TRBV7-2 and TRBJ2-7, with 14 bases aligning to TRBD2. The V and J ends lost 5 bases and 0 bases, in that order; junction bases with no gene match: 9. The germline V gene encodes CDR1 SGHTA and CDR2 FQGNSA. The CDR3 covers 18 residues. The CDR3 DNA reads TGTGCCAGCAGCCCCAGGACTAGCGGGAGGCCGTTCTCCTACGAGCAGTACTTC. The encoded protein is CASSPRTSGRPFSYEQYF.

V and J are TRBV10-3 and TRBJ2-7; possibly TRBD1 for D (6 bases). There are 15 residues in the CDR3. Germline-derived CDR1 and CDR2 are ENHRY and SYGVKD. Between the trimmed V and J ends, which lost 0 bases and 2 bases, there was a span of 11 bases. The CDR3 region has the DNA TGTGCCATCAGTGAGTCCCAACAGGGAACCTACGAGCAGTACTTC. Translation: CAISESQQGTYEQYF.

This clonotype was observed a single time. The chain joins TRBV15 to TRBJ2-1; 7 bases line up with TRBD1. Germline V gives CDR1 LNHNV, CDR2 YYDKDF (reference sequence). After removal of 4 bases from V and 6 bases from J, the junction contained 6 bases not matched to a gene. The length of the CDR3 is 14 residues. CDR3 protein: CATSTLGTANEQFF. In DNA form, the CDR3 reads TGTGCCACCAGCACTCTCGGGACAGCCAATGAGCAGTTCTTC. Full variable domain (missing parts from reference TRBV15 and TRBJ2-1): DAMVIQNPRYQVTQFGKPVTLSCSQTLNHNVMYWYQQKSSQAPKLLFHYYDKDFNNEADTPDNFQSRRPNTSFCFLDIRSPGLGDTAMYLCATSTLGTANEQFFGPGTRLTVL.

This clonotype was seen more than once but under ten times. The chain uses TRBV2 and TRBJ2-7, with 9 nucleotides matching TRBD2. Per the germline V gene, CDR1 is SNHLY and CDR2 is FYNNEI. The CDR3 length is 14 residues. After removal of 9 bases from V and 2 bases from J, the junction contained 8 bases not matched to a gene. For the CDR3, the DNA is TGTGCCAGAGGCGGGAGGGGAAGCACCTACGAGCAGTACTTC. As protein: CARGGRGSTYEQYF.

The V and J genes are TRBV6-5 and TRBJ2-5, with D tentatively TRBD1 (5 bases). CDR1 and CDR2 (germline): MNHEY, SVGAGI. This CDR3 spans 16 amino acids. The V gene lost 0 bases and the J gene lost 2 bases, with 13 bases spanning the gap. The chain's CDR3 is CASSYSISRVQETQYF. As DNA, the CDR3 is TGTGCCAGCAGTTACTCGATCTCCAGGGTACAAGAGACCCAGTACTTC.

V gene TRBV12-3 or TRBV12-4 combines with J gene TRBJ2-7; 9 bases line up with TRBD2. The ends lost 5 bases at V and 1 base at J; junction bases unmatched: 9. The length of the CDR3 is 16 residues. The CDR3 coding sequence is TGTGCCAGCAGTCCCCCTAGCGGGACGGGGTCCTACGAGCAGTACTTC. Protein sequence: CASSPPSGTGSYEQYF.

The V gene is TRBV11-2, the J gene TRBJ1-2; 8 nucleotides agree with TRBD1. The germline V gene has CDR1 SGHAT and CDR2 FQNNGV. This CDR3 region has 14 residues. With V trimmed by 3 bases and J by 5 bases, 5 bases remained unmatched. The CDR3 here is CASSFDRGTYGYTF. Here the CDR3 DNA reads TGTGCCAGCAGCTTTGACAGGGGCACGTATGGCTACACCTTC.

The chain recombines TRBV20-1 with TRBJ2-3; D unclear. The CDR3 spans 14 residues. Looked up from germline, CDR1 is DFQATT and CDR2 is SNEGSKA (reference sequence). V lost 3 bases and J 2 bases, leaving 12 bases between the germline ends. CDR3 region: CSASIGANTDTQYF. The DNA of the CDR3 is TGCAGTGCTAGTATCGGTGCCAACACAGATACGCAGTATTTT.

This clonotype showed up just a few times. The chain employs TRBV29-1 and TRBJ2-1; D might be TRBD2 (6 bases). Trimming took off 4 bases at V and 3 bases at J, with 7 bases between the two ends. Looked up from germline, CDR1 is SQVTM and CDR2 is ANQGSEA. This CDR3 is 12 amino acids long. CDR3 DNA sequence: TGCAGCGTTGGACTAGTCTACAATGAGCAGTTCTTC. As protein: CSVGLVYNEQFF.

This chain connects TRBV5-1 to TRBJ2-4; D is possibly TRBD2 (5 bases). Germline CDR1 is SGHRS and CDR2 is YFSETQ. V was clipped by 2 bases and J by 13 bases, with 19 bases between them. The CDR3 sequence is 14 residues long. The CDR3 loop reads CASSFAGQAMEQYF. The CDR3 bases are TGCGCCAGCAGCTTCGCGGGTCAGGCTATGGAGCAGTACTTC.

The genes are TRBV20-1 and TRBJ2-5, with TRBD1 matching over 9 bases. The CDR3 spans 14 residues. Germline CDR1 and CDR2: DFQATT and SNEGSKA (reference sequence). Trimming cost V 4 bases and J 5 bases; bases outside gene matches: 8. CDR3 in DNA: TGCAGTGCTACCTCGACAGGGGGTCTGGAGACCCAGTACTTC. Protein: CSATSTGGLETQYF.

V is TRBV20-1 and J is TRBJ2-5, with TRBD1 identical over 9 bases. Germline trimming cut 6 bases from V and 2 bases from J; bases unmatched to any gene: 7. Germline lookup yields CDR1 DFQATT and CDR2 SNEGSKA (reference sequence). This CDR3 is 14 amino acids long. The CDR3: CSAGRQGVQETQYF. The CDR3 nucleotides read TGCAGTGCGGGGAGACAGGGGGTTCAAGAGACCCAGTACTTC.

The chain is built from TRBV29-1 and TRBJ2-1; D is undetermined. The CDR3 loop spans 14 amino acids. The V end was cut by 6 bases, the J end by 3 bases, with 15 bases between. CDR1 is SQVTM and CDR2 is ANQGSEA in the germline V gene. The CDR3 region has the DNA TGCAGCGTCGCCCGGCTCCCAGGCTACAATGAGCAGTTCTTC. This gives the protein CSVARLPGYNEQFF.

This clonotype has more than one count but fewer than ten. The CDR3 region is CAISLPGTDGYTF. CDR3 in DNA: TGTGCCATCAGTCTGCCCGGGACGGATGGCTACACCTTC. V usage is TRBV10-3 and J usage is TRBJ1-2; possible D gene TRBD1, 5 bases. From germline, CDR1 is ENHRY and CDR2 SYGVKD. The CDR3 totals 13 residues. Trimming stripped 5 bases from V and 6 bases from J, with 13 bases between.

This clonotype showed up just a few times. The rearrangement uses TRBV15 and TRBJ1-4, with D unresolved. Trimming removed 0 bases at V and 8 bases at J, with 19 bases between. Germline values: CDR1 LNHNV, CDR2 YYDKDF (reference sequence). The CDR3 runs to 17 residues. The CDR3 reads CATSREGFGLREEKLFF. DNA of the CDR3: TGTGCCACCAGCAGAGAAGGATTTGGGTTGCGTGAAGAAAAACTGTTTTTT.